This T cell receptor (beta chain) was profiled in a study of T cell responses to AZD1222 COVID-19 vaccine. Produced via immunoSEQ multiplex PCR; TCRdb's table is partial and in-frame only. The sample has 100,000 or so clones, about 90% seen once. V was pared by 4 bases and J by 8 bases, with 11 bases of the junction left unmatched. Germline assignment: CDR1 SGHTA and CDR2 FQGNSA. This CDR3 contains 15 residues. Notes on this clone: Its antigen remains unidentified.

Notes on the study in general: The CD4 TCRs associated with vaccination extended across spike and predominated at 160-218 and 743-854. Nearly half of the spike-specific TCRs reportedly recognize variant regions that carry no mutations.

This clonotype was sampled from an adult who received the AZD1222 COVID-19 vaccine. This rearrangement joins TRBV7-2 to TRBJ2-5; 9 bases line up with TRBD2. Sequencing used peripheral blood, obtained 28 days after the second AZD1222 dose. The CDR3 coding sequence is TGTGCCAGCAGCTCTGTAGGGCGGGAGGGTCTTACCCAGTACTTC. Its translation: CASSSVGREGLTQYF. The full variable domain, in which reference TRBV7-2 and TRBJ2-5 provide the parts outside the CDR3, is GAGVSQSPSNKVTEKGKDVELRCDPISGHTALYWYRQSLGQGLEFLIYFQGNSAPDKSGLPSDRFSAERTGGSVSTLTIQRTQQEDSAVYLCASSSVGREGLTQYFGPGTRLLVL.